These T cell receptor beta chains were read from a single sample in a study of radiation and T cells in renal cell carcinoma. TCRdb's table, derived via immunoSEQ multiplex PCR, lists solely in-frame clones and lacks some. The sample yields around 140,000 clones, approximately 87% seen once. The specimen comprised blood, sampled from a patient whose treatment included radiotherapy and nephrectomy. These receptors all stem from a woman between 50 and 59 years old with renal cell carcinoma. Each CDR3 is given without its conserved first and last residue.

TRBV4-1 ASSQVSNQPQH
TRBV29-1 SGQETEAF
TRBV5-6 ASSLAGAGHQPQH
TRBV30 AWYNHRTANTEAF
TRBV6-6 ASGTGELF
TRBV6-4 ASSELATGELF
TRBV7-2 ASSPQVEQETQY
TRBV10-3 AIAGNSGANVLT
TRBV5-4 ASRPQSSTGAGLEY
TRBV6-5 ATARGGGSYEQY
TRBV29-1 STTPGTAQETQY
TRBV4-1 ASSQSPGGPYEQY
TRBV9 AAGDYNEQF
TRBV27 ASSANRDSYEQY
TRBV30 AWNRGGPEAF
TRBV6-1 ASSEVRTGDGYT
TRBV6-1 ASHRGPRAF
TRBV9 ASSVGTSTDTQY
TRBV6-1 ASRPDGGSDTQY
TRBV5-1 ASSLDTSGVDTQY
TRBV6-5 ASSYAVGAQQPQH
TRBV4-3 ASSQDATRQPQH
TRBV25-1 ASIGPNTEAF
TRBV30 AWSRTENTEAF
TRBV7-2 ASSWAQDSDSNQPQH
TRBV7-2 ASSLGTSTDTQY
TRBV5-1 ASSLSPGSDTDTQY
TRBV5-6 ASSQWTGNLGGYT
TRBV18 ASSPPTSYEQY
TRBV29-1 SVEDPSGRLNTEAF
TRBV5-6 ASSPTGGRSNQPQH
TRBV6-1 ASSEVTGLNTGELF
TRBV5-6 ASSLPQQETQY
TRBV6-5 ASSSQTPRGGYT
TRBV25-1 ASSGNKNTGELF
TRBV5-1 ASSLPGTSGGSDTQY
TRBV5-4 ASSPPGTGGETQY
TRBV30 AWSVLGETQY
TRBV5-1 ASSHRVGNTGELF
TRBV18 ASSPQKAVATGELF
TRBV14 ASSHETSGEQY
TRBV10-3 AISDHWGRGGYT
TRBV4-3 ASSQEGQGVNYGYT
TRBV6-5 ASSYEMGTDTQY
TRBV6-4 ASSSTERSTGELF
TRBV19 ASRSGQDLY
TRBV5-1 ASSLPTDYEQY
TRBV27 ASSSTGFRGNTIY
TRBV10-3 AISGASFYGYT
TRBV9 ASSQTGNTEAF
TRBV6-4 ASSESVDTEAF
TRBV7-9 ASSTIFAEPKQQY
TRBV5-1 ASSFPLAGIGGQETQY
TRBV10-2 ASRGQGASGNTIY
TRBV25-1 ASTDVSGSYEQY